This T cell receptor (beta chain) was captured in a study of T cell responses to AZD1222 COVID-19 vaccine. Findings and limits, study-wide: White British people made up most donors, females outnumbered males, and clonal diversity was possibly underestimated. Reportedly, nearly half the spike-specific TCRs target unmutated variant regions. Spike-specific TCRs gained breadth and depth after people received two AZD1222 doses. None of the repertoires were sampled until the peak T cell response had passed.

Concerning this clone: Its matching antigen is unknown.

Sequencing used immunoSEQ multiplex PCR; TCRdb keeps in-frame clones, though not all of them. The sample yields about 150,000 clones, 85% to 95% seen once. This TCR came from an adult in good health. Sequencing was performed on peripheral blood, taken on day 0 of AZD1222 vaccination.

CDR3 loop: CASSPSRGDTEAFF. The CDR3 DNA follows: TGCGCCAGCAGCCCATCGAGGGGAGACACTGAAGCTTTCTTT. This sequence joins TRBV5-1 and TRBJ1-1, with a weak D call TRBD1 (5 bases). Germline loops: CDR1 SGHRS, CDR2 YFSETQ. There are 14 residues in the CDR3. V lost 4 bases and J 3 bases, leaving 13 bases between the germline ends.